This is a list of T cell receptor beta chains from one sample in a study of neurological immune-mediated disorders. TCRdb passed the 5' RACE reads through MiXCR, listing each CDR3 protein once. The data contain approximately 70,000 distinct CDR3 sequences, 10% of them singletons. The sample was PBMCs. The receptors stem from a man between 25 and 39 years old in good health. CDR3s include the opening cysteine and the closing phenylalanine or tryptophan. The D gene is left open where the match is weak. The listing skips clone size in some rows; elsewhere it reads once, few, many or a size class.

D | J | V | size | DNA | CDR3
- | TRBJ1-3 | TRBV14 | many | TGTGCCAGCAGCCAAGAGTCCGTCTCTGGAAACACCATATATTTT | CASSQESVSGNTIYF
TRBD2 | TRBJ2-3 | TRBV7-3 | many | TGTGCCAGCAGCTTCATAGCGGGAGGGCACCCGGATACGCAGTATTTT | CASSFIAGGHPDTQYF
- | TRBJ2-7 | TRBV20-1 | many | TGCAGTGCTAGGAAGACAGGCACCTACGAGCAGTACTTC | CSARKTGTYEQYF
- | TRBJ2-6 | TRBV12-3/TRBV12-4 | many | TGTGCCAGCAGTTTGTCGAGCTCTGGGGCCAACGTCCTGACTTTC | CASSLSSSGANVLTF
- | TRBJ2-7 | TRBV12-3/TRBV12-4 | many | TGTGCCAGCAGTTTAGCGGGGGGCGCCTCCTACGAGCAGTACTTC | CASSLAGGASYEQYF
- | TRBJ2-2 | TRBV29-1 | - | TGCAGAGTCCCGGGAATCGCGAACACCGGGGAGCTGTTTTTT | CRVPGIANTGELFF
- | TRBJ2-5 | TRBV6-1 | many | TGTGCCAGCAGTGGGGCGGGAACTTCCCAAGAGACCCAGTACTTC | CASSGAGTSQETQYF
TRBD1 | TRBJ1-2 | TRBV29-1 | few | TGCAGCGTAATCCTAACAGGGGGCTTAGGCTACACCTTC | CSVILTGGLGYTF
TRBD2 | TRBJ2-7 | TRBV5-1 | many | TGCGCCAGCAGCTTGGTGTCTAGCGGGATCTACGAGCAGTACTTC | CASSLVSSGIYEQYF
- | TRBJ2-2 | TRBV20-1 | many | TGCAGTGCTCCGTTTCTTTTGGGGGGCGCAACCGGGGAGCTGTTTTTT | CSAPFLLGGATGELFF
- | TRBJ1-1 | TRBV25-1 | many | TGTGCCAGCATAAGTTACACTGAAGCTTTCTTT | CASISYTEAFF
- | TRBJ2-1 | TRBV3-1 | many | TGTGCCAGCAGCCTTAGACAAGACTACAATGAGCAGTTCTTC | CASSLRQDYNEQFF
- | TRBJ2-2 | TRBV9 | medium-sized | TGTGCCAGCAGCGAGGGTAATTGGAACACCGGGGAGCTGTTTTTT | CASSEGNWNTGELFF
TRBD1 | TRBJ1-1 | TRBV20-1 | many | TGCAGTGCTCCCAATCCACAGGGGCGCGACACTGAAGCTTTCTTT | CSAPNPQGRDTEAFF
- | TRBJ2-7 | TRBV7-8 | few | TGTGCCAGCAGCTTAGCGCCCCAGACAACATACGAGCAGTACTTC | CASSLAPQTTYEQYF
- | TRBJ2-1 | TRBV27 | many | TGTGCCAGCAGTTCTATTCCCAATGAGCAGTTCTTC | CASSSIPNEQFF
- | TRBJ1-1 | TRBV28 | many | TGTGCCAGCAGTTTCCCGGTGGGTATTATTACTGAAGCTTTCTTT | CASSFPVGIITEAFF
- | TRBJ1-3 | TRBV5-1 | many | TGCGCCAGCAGCATTGGACAGATCTCTGGAAACACCATATATTTT | CASSIGQISGNTIYF
- | TRBJ1-4 | TRBV5-1 | many | TGCGCCAGCAGCTTGGGGGCGACTGTAAATGAAAAACTGTTTTTT | CASSLGATVNEKLFF
- | TRBJ2-7 | TRBV27 | many | TGTGCCAGCAGTCCCACAGGGGGGGACTACGAGCAGTACTTC | CASSPTGGDYEQYF